This T cell receptor (beta chain) emerged from a study of cytomegalovirus exposure and HLA in healthy donors. The primer mix had 60 Vbeta and 13 Jbeta primers. Clones were sequenced by immunoSEQ multiplex PCR, and TCRdb holds only the in-frame ones, with some missing. This repertoire shows roughly 150,000 clones, 70% to 90% found once; its top ten account for just over 2.5%. The CDR3 runs to 18 residues. V was pared by 4 bases and J by 0 bases, with 7 bases of the junction left unmatched. CDR1 is SGHRS and CDR2 is YFSETQ in the germline V gene. The chain carries TRBV5-1 and TRBJ2-6, with 10 bases identical to TRBD1. Sequencing used PBMCs. The origin of this receptor is a man aged 30 to 45 in good health and CMV-seropositive. CDR3 coding DNA: TGCGCCAGCAGCCCCCGGGACAGGGGTAACTCTGGGGCCAACGTCCTGACTTTC. It encodes CASSPRDRGNSGANVLTF.